This T cell receptor (beta chain) originates from a study of technical replicates of blood from a few donors. Germline CDR1 is SGHDT and CDR2 is YYEEEE. CDR3 length: 14 amino acids. The V end was cut by 2 bases, the J end by 7 bases, with 12 bases between. The data were produced by immunoSEQ multiplex PCR, yet TCRdb's version contains in-frame clones alone and is incomplete. Of fewer than 100,000 clones listed, 97% are singletons. The chain is built from TRBV5-6 and TRBJ2-2; perhaps TRBD1 as D (5 bases). The sequence derives from a human donor in good health. Input material: T cells isolated from PBMCs. The DNA of the CDR3 is TGTGCCAGCAGCTTCGTACAGGCCGGCGGGGAGCTGTTTTTT. As protein: CASSFVQAGGELFF.